This TCR beta chain is from a study of blood T cells in healthy people across ages. Study-wide background: There was about one barcoded beta molecule captured by template switching per two T cells.

A second about 6 to 12 cycle PCR used barcoded and J-beta primers. TCRdb called the 5' RACE reads again in MiXCR, with one record for every CDR3 protein. The sample consists of 800,000 to 900,000 distinct CDR3 sequences, around 68% of them appearing once. General study results and limits: Estimates of diversity drawn from one million T cells were considered underestimates. Naive CD4+ cells and diversity were both higher in long-lived donors than in aged donors.

There are a few counts of this clonotype. Its specificity is not known. Each individual donor underwent a draw of about 9.1 milliliters of peripheral blood. Sequenced: blood. This clonotype originated in a man aged 25-45 years in good health.

In DNA form, the CDR3 reads TGTGCCAGCAGTGTTGGACAGGGATTTTTGGGTGAGCAGTTCTTC. This translates into CASSVGQGFLGEQFF. V and J are TRBV6-4 and TRBJ2-1, with 8 nucleotides matching TRBD1. In germline, CDR1 is MRHNA, CDR2 SNTAGT. The CDR3 totals 15 residues. Trimming cost V 4 bases and J 9 bases; bases outside gene matches: 11.